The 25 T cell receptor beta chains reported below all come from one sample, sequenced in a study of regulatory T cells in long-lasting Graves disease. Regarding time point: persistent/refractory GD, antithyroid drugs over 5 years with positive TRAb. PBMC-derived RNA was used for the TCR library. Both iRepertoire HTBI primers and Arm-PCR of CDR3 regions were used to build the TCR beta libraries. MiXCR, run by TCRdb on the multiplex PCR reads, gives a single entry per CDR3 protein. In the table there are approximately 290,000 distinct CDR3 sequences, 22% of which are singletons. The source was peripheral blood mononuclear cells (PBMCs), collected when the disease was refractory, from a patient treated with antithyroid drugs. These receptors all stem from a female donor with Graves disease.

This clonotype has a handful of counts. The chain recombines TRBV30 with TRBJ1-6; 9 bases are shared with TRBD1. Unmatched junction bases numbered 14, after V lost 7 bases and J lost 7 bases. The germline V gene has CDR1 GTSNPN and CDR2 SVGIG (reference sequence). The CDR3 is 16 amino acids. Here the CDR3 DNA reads TGTGCCTTCGATACGGGACAGGGAAGGTCAAATTCACCCCTCCACTTT. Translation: CAFDTGQGRSNSPLHF.

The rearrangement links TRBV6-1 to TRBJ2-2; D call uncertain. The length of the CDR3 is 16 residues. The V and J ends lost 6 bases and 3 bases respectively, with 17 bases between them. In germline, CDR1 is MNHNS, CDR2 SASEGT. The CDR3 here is CASRLTGRRDTGELFF. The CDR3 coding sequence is TGTGCCAGCAGGTTAACCGGCCGGAGAGACACCGGGGAGCTGTTTTTT.

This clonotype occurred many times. The CDR3 coding sequence is TGTGCCAGCAGTTTCCAAGGGAGAGGAGACGAAAAACTGTTTTTT. Protein: CASSFQGRGDEKLFF. The chain carries TRBV12-3 or TRBV12-4 and TRBJ1-4; D unresolved. The CDR3 covers 15 residues. The germline V and J ends were trimmed by 3 bases and 8 bases, with 16 bases remaining between them.

In nucleotides, the CDR3 is TGTGCCAGCAGTGAATGGAGAACGGGCGGAAACACCATATATTTT. Residues: CASSEWRTGGNTIYF. The genes are TRBV6-1 and TRBJ1-3; D remains unclear. The CDR3 extends over 15 amino acids. V was cut by 2 bases and J by 4 bases, with 12 bases left in between. Germline CDR1 and CDR2: MNHNS and SASEGT.

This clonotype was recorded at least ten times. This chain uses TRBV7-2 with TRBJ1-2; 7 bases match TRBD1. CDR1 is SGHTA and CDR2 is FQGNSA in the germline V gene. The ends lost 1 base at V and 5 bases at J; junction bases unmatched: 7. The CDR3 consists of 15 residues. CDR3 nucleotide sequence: TGTGCCAGCAGCTTAGGACAGGGAGGTGGATATGGCTACACCTTC. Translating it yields CASSLGQGGGYGYTF.

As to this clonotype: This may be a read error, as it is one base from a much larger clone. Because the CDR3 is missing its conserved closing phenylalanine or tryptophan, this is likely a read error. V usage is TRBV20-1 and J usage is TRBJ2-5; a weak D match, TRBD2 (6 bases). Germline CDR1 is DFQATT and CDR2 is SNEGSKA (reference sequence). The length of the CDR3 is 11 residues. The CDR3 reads CRPSEGETQYL. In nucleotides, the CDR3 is TGCAGACCCTCGGAGGGGGAGACCCAGTACCTC.

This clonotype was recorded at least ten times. The CDR3 protein is CASSPGTGSYQPQHF. CDR3 in DNA: TGTGCCAGCAGTCCCGGGACAGGGAGTTATCAGCCCCAGCATTTT. This chain uses TRBV28 with TRBJ1-5; 9 bases fit TRBD1. CDR3 length equals 15 residues. The V gene end was trimmed by 5 bases and the J gene end by 5 bases; junction bases not matched to a gene: 7. Germline CDR1 reads MDHEN; CDR2 reads SYDVKM.

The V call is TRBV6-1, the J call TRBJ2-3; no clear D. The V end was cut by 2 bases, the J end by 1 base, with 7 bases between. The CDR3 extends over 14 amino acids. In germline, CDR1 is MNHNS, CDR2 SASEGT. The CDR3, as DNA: TGTGCCAGCAGTGAATTGATAGGCACAGATACGCAGTATTTT. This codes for CASSELIGTDTQYF.

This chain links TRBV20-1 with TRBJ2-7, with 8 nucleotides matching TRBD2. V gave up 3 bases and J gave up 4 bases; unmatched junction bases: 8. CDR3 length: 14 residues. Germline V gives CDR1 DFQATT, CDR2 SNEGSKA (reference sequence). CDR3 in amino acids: CSARSTSGLYEQYF. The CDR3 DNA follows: TGCAGTGCTAGGTCAACTAGCGGACTATACGAGCAGTACTTC.

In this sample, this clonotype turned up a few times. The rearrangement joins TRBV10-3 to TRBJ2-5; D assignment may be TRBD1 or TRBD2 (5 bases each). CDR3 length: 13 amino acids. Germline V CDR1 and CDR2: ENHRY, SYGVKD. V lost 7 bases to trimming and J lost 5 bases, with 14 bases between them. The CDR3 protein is CAINTGLGETQYF. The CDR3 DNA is TGTGCCATCAATACGGGGCTGGGGGAGACCCAGTACTTC.

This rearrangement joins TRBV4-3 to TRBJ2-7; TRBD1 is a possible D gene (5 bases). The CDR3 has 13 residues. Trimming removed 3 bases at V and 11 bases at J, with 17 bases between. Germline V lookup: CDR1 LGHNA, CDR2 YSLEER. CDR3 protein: CASSQDKMGIKYF. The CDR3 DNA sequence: TGCGCCAGCAGCCAGGACAAGATGGGAATTAAGTACTTC.

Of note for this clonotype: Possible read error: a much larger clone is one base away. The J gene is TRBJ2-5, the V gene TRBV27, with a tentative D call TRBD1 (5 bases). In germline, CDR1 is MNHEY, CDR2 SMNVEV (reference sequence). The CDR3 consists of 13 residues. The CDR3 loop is CASSLRGQETQHF. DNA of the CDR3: TGTGCCAGCAGTTTAAGGGGCCAAGAGACCCAGCACTTC.

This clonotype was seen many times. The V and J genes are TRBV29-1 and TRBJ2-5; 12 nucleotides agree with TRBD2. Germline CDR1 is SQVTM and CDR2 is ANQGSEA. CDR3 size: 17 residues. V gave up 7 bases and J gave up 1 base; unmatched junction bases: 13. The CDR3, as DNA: TGCAGCGCCCGCACCCAATCGACTAGCGGGAGCCAAGAGACCCAGTACTTC. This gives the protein CSARTQSTSGSQETQYF.

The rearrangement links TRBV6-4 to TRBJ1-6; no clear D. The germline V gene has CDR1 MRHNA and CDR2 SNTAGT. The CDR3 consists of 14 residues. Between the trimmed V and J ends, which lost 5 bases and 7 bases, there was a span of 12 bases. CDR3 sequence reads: CASSPGGSNSPLHF. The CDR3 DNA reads TGTGCCAGCAGTCCGGGAGGGTCCAATTCACCCCTCCACTTT.

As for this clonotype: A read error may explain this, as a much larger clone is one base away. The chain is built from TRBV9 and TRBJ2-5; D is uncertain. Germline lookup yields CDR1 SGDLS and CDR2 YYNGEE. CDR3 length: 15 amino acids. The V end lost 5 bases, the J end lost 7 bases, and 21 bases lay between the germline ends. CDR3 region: CASSLSGIAPGTQYF. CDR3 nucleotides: TGTGCCAGCAGTTTAAGTGGGATAGCCCCAGGGACCCAGTACTTC.

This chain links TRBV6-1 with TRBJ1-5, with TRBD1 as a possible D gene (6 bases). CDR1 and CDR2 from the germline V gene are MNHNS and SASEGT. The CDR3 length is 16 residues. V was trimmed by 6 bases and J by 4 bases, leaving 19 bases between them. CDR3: CASRRTAETDNQPQHF. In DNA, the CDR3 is TGTGCCAGCAGACGGACAGCAGAGACTGATAATCAGCCCCAGCATTTT.

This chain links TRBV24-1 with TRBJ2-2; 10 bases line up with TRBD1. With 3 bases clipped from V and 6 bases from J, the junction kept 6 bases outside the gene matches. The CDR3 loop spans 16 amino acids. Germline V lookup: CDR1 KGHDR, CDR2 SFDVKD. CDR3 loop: CATSDPDRGLSGELFF. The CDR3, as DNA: TGTGCCACCAGTGATCCCGACAGGGGGCTCTCCGGGGAGCTGTTTTTT.

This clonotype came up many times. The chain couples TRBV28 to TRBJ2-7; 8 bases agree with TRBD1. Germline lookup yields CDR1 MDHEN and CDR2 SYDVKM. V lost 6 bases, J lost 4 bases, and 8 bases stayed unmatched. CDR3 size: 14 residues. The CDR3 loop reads CASSRTGNQYEQYF. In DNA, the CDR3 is TGTGCCAGCAGCAGGACAGGGAACCAATACGAGCAGTACTTC.

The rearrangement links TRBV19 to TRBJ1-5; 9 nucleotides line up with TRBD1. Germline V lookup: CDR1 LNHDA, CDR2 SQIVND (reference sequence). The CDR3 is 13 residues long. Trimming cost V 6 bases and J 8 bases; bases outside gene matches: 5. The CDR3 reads CASSPDRGEPQHF. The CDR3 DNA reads TGTGCCAGTAGCCCGGACAGGGGTGAGCCCCAGCATTTT.

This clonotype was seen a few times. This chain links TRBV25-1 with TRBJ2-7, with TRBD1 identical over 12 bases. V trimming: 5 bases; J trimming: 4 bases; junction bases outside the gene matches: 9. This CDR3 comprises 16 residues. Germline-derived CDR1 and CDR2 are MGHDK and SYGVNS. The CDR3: CASSKSGDRGLYEQYF. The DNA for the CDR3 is TGTGCCAGCAGTAAATCGGGGGACAGGGGGCTATACGAGCAGTACTTC.

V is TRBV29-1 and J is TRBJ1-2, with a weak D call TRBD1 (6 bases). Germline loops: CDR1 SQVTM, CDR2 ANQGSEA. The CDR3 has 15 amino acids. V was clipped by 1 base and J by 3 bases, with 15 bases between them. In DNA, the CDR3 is TGCAGCGTTGAAGGGGGGGCGGCTTTGGACTATGGCTACACCTTC. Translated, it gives CSVEGGAALDYGYTF.

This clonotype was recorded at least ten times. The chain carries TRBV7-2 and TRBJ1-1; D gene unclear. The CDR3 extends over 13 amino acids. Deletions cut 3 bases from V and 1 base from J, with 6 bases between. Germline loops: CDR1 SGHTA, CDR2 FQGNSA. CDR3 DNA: TGTGCCAGCAGCTTTGGGGAGAACACTGAAGCTTTCTTT. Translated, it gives CASSFGENTEAFF. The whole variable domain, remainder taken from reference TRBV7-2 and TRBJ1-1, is GAGVSQSPSNKVTEKGKDVELRCDPISGHTALYWYRQSLGQGLEFLIYFQGNSAPDKSGLPSDRFSAERTGGSVSTLTIQRTQQEDSAVYLCASSFGENTEAFFGQGTRLTVV.

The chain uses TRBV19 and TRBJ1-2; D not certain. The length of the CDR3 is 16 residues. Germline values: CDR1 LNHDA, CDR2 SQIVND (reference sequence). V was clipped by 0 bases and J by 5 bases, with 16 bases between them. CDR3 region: CASSIDRSGSIYGYTF. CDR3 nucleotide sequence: TGTGCCAGTAGTATAGATCGGAGTGGGTCTATTTATGGCTACACCTTC.

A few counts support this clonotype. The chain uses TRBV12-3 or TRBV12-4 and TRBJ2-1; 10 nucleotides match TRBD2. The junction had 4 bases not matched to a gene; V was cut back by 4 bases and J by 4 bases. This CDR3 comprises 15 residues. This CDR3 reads CASSYLAGVYNEQFF. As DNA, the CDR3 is TGTGCCAGCAGTTACCTAGCGGGAGTATACAATGAGCAGTTCTTC.

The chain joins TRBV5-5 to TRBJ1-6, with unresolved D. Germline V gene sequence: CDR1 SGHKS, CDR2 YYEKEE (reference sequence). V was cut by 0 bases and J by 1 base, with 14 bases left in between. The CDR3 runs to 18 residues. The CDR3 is CASSLVGGRASYNSPLHF. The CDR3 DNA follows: TGTGCCAGCAGCTTGGTCGGAGGGAGGGCATCCTATAATTCACCCCTCCACTTT.